This entry describes one T cell receptor beta chain. The antigen remains unidentified. Time point of the sample: peripheral blood 6 weeks after treatment start. The sample belongs to a study of PD-L1 blockade in urothelial cancer. Across the study: Analyses were performed on blood at 3 weeks after treatment start (the second dose) and at 6 weeks. Study results and limitations: Those with durable benefit had larger increases in tumor-associated blood clones at 3 weeks.

V lost 1 base and J lost 5, with 11 bases in between. The germline V gene has CDR1 SGHDN and CDR2 FVKESK. There are 14 residues in the CDR3. The data were produced by immunoSEQ multiplex PCR, yet TCRdb's version contains in-frame clones alone and is incomplete. The sample consists of some 40,000 clones, about 90% of them appearing once. The receptor was derived from a man aged 70-80 years with urothelial cancer. The sample consisted of PBMCs, taken around atezolizumab (anti-PD-L1) treatment. V and J are TRBV14 and TRBJ1-2, with D possibly TRBD1 on 6 matching bases. The CDR3 protein is CASSQADRRYGYTF. The CDR3 DNA is TGTGCCAGCAGCCAAGCCGACAGGCGTTATGGCTACACCTTC.